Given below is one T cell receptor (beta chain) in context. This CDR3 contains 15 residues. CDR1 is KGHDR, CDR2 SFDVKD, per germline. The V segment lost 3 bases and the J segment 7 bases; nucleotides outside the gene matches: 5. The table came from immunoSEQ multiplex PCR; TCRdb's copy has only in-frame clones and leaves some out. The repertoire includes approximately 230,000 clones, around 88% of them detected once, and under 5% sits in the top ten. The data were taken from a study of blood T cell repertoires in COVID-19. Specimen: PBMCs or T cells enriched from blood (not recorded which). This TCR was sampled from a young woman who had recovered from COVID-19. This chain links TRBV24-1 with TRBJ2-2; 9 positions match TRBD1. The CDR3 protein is CATSDPGQGDGELFF. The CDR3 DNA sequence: TGTGCCACCAGTGATCCGGGACAGGGCGACGGGGAGCTGTTTTTT.